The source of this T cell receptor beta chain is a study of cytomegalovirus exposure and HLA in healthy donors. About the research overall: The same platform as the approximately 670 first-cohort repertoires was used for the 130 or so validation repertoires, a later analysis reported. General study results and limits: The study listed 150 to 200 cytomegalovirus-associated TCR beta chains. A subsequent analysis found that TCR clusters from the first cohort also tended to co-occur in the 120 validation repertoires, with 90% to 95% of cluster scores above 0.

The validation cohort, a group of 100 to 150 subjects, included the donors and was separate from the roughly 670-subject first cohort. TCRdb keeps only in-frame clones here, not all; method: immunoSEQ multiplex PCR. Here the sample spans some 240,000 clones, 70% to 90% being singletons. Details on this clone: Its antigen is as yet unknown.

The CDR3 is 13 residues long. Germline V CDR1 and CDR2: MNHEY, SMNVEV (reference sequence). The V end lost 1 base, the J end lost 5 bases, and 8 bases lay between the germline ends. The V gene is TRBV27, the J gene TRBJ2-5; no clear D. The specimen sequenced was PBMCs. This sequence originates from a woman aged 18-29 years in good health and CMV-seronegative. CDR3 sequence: CASSLLPWETQYF. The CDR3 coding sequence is TGTGCCAGCAGTTTATTGCCCTGGGAGACCCAGTACTTC.